The clone carrying this T cell receptor beta chain was recorded many times. Breast cancer patients provided tissue from their axillary draining lymph nodes. Germline-derived CDR1 and CDR2 are MNHEY and SVGAGI. V trimming: 6 bases; J trimming: 5 bases; junction bases outside the gene matches: 14. The CDR3 contains 16 residues. The entry originates in a study of breast tumors, draining lymph nodes, adjacent tissues. TCRdb analysed the multiplex PCR reads with MiXCR anew, one entry per CDR3 protein. The sample comprises 270,000 or so distinct CDR3 sequences, about 33% of which are singletons, and around 1% rests with the top ten.

This clonotype was obtained from a female donor with breast cancer. Some clones in this sample may be carry-over from other donors' samples. Sequencing was carried out using axillary lymph node tissue. The rearrangement joins TRBV6-5 to TRBJ2-5; TRBD2 matches 8 bases. CDR3 DNA sequence: TGTGCCAGCAGCGGGACTAGTAGGGCGGGGTGGGAGACCCAGTACTTC. It specifies CASSGTSRAGWETQYF.